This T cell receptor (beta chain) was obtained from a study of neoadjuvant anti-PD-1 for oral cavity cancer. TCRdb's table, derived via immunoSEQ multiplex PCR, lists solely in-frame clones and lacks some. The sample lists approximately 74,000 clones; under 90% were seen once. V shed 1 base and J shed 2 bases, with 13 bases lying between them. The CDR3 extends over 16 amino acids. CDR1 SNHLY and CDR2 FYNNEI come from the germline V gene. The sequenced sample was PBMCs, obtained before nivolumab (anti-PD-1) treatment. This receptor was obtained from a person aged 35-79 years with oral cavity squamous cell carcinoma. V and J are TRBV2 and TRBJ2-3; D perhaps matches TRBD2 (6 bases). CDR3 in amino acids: CASSEELWEVTDTQYF. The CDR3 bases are TGTGCCAGCAGTGAAGAGTTGTGGGAGGTCACAGATACGCAGTATTTT.